This T cell receptor beta chain was sequenced during a study of blood T cells in healthy people across ages. Findings and caveats of the study: No conclusive comparison of naive versus antigen-experienced cells was possible with unsorted PBMCs. Per million T cells, TCR beta diversity dropped roughly linearly as age increased.

A J-beta primer mix and a sample-barcoded 5' primer were used in a second PCR of roughly 7 to 12 cycles. TCRdb fed the 5' RACE reads into MiXCR, producing one record per CDR3 protein. Counted here are 550,000 to 650,000 distinct CDR3 sequences, roughly 30% occurring once; the ten biggest clones make up less than 20%. Staff drew approximately 9.1 milliliters of peripheral blood from each donor. Comments on this clonotype: Its antigen is undetermined. Compared with germline, one end of the junction differs, possibly owing to a read error.

The CDR3 spans 15 residues. Sequencing was performed on blood. The rearrangement joins TRBV12-3 or TRBV12-4 to TRBJ2-3; D gene uncertain. The sequence was collected from a woman older than 75 in good health. CDR3 DNA sequence: TGTGCCAGCAGTTACCTCAGCTTGAGCACAGATGCGCAGTATTTT. This codes for CASSYLSLSTDAQYF.